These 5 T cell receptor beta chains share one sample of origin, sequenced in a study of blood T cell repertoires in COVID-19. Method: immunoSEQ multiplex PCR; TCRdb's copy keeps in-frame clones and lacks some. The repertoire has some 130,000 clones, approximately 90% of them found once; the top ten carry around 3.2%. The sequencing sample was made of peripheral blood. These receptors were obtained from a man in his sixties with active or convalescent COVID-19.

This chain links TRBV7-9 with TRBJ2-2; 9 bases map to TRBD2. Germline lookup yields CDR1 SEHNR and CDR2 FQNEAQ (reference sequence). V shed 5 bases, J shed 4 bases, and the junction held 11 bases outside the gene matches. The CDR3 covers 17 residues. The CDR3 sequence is CASSHGGGRAPTGELFF. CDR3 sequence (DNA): TGTGCCAGCAGCCACGGGGGCGGGAGGGCCCCCACCGGGGAGCTGTTTTTT. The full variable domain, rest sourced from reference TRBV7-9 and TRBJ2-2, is DTGVSQNPRHKITKRGQNVTFRCDPISEHNRLYWYRQTLGQGPEFLTYFQNEAQLEKSRLLSDRFSAERPKGSFSTLEIQRTEQGDSAMYLCASSHGGGRAPTGELFFGEGSRLTVL.

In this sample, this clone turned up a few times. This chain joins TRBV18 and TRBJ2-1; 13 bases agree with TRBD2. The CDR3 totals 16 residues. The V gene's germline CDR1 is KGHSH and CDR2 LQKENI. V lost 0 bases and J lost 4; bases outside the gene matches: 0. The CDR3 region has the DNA TGTGCCAGCTCACCACCGGGACTAGCGGGATACAATGAGCAGTTCTTC. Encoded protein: CASSPPGLAGYNEQFF.

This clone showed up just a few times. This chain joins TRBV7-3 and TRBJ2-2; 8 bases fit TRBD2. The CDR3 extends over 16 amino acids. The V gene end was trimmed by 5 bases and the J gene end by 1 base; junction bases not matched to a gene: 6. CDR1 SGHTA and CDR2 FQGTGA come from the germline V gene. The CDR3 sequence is CASSRWSGRNTGELFF. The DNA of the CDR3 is TGTGCCAGCAGCCGTTGGAGCGGGAGGAACACCGGGGAGCTGTTTTTT.

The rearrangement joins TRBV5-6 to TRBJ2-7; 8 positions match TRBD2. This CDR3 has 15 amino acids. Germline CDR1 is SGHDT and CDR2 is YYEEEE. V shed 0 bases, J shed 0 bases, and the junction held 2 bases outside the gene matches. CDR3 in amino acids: CASSLDSGSSYEQYF. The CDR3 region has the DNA TGTGCCAGCAGCTTGGACAGCGGGAGCTCCTACGAGCAGTACTTC.

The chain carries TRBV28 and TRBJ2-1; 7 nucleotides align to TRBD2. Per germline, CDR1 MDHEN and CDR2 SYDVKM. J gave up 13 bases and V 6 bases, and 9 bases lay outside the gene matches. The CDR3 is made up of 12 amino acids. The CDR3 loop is CASSPQPGGQFF. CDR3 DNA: TGTGCCAGCAGCCCCCAGCCGGGGGGACAGTTCTTC.